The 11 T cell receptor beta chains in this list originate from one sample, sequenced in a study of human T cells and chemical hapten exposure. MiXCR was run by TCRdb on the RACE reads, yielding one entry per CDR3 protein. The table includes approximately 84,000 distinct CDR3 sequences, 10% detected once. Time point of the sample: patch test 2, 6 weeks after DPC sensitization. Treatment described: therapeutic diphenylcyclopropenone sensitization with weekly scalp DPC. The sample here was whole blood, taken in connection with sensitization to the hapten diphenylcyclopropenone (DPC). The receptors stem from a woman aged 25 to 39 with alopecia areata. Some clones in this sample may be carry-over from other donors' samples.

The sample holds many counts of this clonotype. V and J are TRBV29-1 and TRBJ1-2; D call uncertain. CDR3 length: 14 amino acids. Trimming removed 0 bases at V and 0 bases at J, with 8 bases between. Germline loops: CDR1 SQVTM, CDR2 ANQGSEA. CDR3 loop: CSVEEGKANYGYTF. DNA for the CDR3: TGCAGCGTTGAAGAGGGGAAGGCTAACTATGGCTACACCTTC.

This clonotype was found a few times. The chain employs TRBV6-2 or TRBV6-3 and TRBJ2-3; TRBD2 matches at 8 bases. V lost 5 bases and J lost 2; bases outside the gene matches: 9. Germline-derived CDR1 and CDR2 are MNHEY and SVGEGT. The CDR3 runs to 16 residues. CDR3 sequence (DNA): TGTGCCAGCAGTCAAGGGACTAGTAGGGTCACAGATACGCAGTATTTT. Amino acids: CASSQGTSRVTDTQYF.

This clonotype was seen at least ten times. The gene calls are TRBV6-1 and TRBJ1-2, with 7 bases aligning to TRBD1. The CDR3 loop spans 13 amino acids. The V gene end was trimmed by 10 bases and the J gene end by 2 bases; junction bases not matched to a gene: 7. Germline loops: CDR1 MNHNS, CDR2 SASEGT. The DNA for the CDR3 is TGTGCCACCCGGACAGGCGCCAACTATGGCTACACCTTC. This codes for CATRTGANYGYTF.

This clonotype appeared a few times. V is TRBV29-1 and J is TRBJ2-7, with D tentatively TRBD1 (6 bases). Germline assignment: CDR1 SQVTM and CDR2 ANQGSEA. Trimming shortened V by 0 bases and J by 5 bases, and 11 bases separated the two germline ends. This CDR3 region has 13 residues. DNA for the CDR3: TGCAGCGTTGAAGATCAACAGGGTGACGAGCAGTACTTC. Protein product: CSVEDQQGDEQYF.

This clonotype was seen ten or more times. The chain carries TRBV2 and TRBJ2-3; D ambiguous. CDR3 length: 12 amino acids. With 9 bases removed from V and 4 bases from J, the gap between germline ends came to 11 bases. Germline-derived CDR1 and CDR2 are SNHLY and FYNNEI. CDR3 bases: TGTGCCAGTCATCTGGGCCCAGATACGCAGTATTTT. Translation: CASHLGPDTQYF.

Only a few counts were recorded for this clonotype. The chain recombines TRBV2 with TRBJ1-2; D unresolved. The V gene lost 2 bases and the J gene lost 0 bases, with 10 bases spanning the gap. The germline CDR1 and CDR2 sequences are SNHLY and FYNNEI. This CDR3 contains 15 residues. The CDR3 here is CASSETGVANYGYTF. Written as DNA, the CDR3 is TGTGCCAGCAGTGAAACGGGCGTAGCTAACTATGGCTACACCTTC. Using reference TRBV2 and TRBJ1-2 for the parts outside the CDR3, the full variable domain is EPEVTQTPSHQVTQMGQEVILRCVPISNHLYFYWYRQILGQKVEFLVSFYNNEISEKSEIFDDQFSVERPDGSNFTLKIRSTKLEDSAMYFCASSETGVANYGYTFGSGTRLTVV.

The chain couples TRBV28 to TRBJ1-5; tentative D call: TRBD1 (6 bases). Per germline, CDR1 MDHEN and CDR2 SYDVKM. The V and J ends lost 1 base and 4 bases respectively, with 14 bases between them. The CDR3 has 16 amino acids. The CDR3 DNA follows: TGTGCCAGCAGTTTATTCTCGACAGGACCGAATCAGCCCCAGCATTTT. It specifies CASSLFSTGPNQPQHF.

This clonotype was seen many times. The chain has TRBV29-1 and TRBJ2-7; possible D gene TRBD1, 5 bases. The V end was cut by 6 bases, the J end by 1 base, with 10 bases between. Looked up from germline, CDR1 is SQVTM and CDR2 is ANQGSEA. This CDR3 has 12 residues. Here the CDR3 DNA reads TGCAGCGTACGTCCAGGGTCCTACGAGCAGTACTTC. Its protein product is CSVRPGSYEQYF.

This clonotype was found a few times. The CDR3 DNA is TGTGCCAGCAGCGTAGGAGGGGACAATTCACCCCTCCACTTT. The encoded protein is CASSVGGDNSPLHF. V gene TRBV9 combines with J gene TRBJ1-6; TRBD1 might be the D (5 bases). This CDR3 has 14 residues. Germline lookup yields CDR1 SGDLS and CDR2 YYNGEE. V dropped 0 bases and J dropped 7 bases, with 8 bases sitting between them. Complete variable domain (other parts from reference TRBV9 and TRBJ1-6): DSGVTQTPKHLITATGQRVTLRCSPRSGDLSVYWYQQSLDQGLQFLIQYYNGEERAKGNILERFSAQQFPDLHSELNLSSLELGDSALYFCASSVGGDNSPLHFGNGTRLTVT.

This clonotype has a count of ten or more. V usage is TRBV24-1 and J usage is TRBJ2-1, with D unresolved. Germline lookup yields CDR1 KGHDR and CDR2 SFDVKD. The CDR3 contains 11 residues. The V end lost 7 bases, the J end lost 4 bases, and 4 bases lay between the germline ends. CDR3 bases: TGTGCCACCAGGGAATACAATGAGCAGTTCTTC. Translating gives CATREYNEQFF.

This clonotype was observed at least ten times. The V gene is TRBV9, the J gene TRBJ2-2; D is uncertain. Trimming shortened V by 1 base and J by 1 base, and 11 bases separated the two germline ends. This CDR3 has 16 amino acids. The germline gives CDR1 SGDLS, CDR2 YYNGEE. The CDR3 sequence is CASSVKPIGNTGELFF. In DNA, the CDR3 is TGTGCCAGCAGCGTAAAGCCAATTGGGAACACCGGGGAGCTGTTTTTT.